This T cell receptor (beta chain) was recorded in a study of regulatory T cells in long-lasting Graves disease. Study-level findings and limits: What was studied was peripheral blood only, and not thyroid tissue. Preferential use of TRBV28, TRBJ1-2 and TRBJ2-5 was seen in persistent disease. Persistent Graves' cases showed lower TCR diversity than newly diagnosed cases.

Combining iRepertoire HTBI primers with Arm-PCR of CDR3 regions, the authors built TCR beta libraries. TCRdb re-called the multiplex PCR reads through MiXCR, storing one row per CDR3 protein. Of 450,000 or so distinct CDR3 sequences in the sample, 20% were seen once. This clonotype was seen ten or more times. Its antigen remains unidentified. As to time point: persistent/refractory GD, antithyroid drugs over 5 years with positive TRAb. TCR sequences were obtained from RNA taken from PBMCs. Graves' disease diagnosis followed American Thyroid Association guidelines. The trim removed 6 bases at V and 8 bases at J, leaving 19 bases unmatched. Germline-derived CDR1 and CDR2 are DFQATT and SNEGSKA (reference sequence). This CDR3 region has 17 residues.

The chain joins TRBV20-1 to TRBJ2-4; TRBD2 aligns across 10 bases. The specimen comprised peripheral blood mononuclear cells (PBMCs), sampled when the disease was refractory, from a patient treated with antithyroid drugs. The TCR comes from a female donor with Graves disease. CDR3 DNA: TGCAGTGCCTACAGACCGGCAGCGGGAGGGCCTAATGACATTCAGTACTTC. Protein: CSAYRPAAGGPNDIQYF.